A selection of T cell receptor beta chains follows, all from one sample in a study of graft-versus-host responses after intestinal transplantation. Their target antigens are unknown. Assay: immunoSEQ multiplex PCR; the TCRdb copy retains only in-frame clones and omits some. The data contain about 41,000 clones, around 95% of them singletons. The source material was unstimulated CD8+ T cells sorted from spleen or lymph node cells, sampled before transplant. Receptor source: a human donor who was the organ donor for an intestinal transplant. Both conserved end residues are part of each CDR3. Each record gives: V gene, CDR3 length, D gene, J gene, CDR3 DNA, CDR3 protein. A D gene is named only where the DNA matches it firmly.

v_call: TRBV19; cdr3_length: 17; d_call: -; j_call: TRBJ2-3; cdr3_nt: TGTGCCAGTAGTACAAACCCCGCCGGCTCGGGCACAGATACGCAGTATTTT; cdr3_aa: CASSTNPAGSGTDTQYF
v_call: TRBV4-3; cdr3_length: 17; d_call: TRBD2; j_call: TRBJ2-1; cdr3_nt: TGCGCCAGCAGCCAAGACCCCCCTAGCGGGGGTTTCAATGAGCAGTTCTTC; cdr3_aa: CASSQDPPSGGFNEQFF
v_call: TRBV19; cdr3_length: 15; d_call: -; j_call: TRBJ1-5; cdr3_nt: TGTGCCAGTAGTACGGACAGCTATAGCAATCAGCCCCAGCATTTT; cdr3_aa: CASSTDSYSNQPQHF
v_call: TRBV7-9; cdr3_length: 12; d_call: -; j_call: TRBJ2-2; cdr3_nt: TGTGCCAGCGGCCGCTACACCGGGGAGCTGTTTTTT; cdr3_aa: CASGRYTGELFF
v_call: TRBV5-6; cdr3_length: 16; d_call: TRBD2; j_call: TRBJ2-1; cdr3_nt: TGTGCCAGCAGCTCCCAAAGGGCTAGCGGGGACAATGAGCAGTTCTTC; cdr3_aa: CASSSQRASGDNEQFF
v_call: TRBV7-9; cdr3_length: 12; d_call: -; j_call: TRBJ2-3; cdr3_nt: TGTGCCAGCAGCTTTGGTGTAGATACGCAGTATTTT; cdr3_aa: CASSFGVDTQYF
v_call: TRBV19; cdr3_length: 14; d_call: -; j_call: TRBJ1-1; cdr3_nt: TGTGCCAGTAGTTTTGGATTGGAGAACACTGAAGCTTTCTTT; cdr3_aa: CASSFGLENTEAFF
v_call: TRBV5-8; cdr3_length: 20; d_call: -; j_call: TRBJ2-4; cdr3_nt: TGTGCCAGCAGCTCTTGGACAGGAGCCGCGGAGGGGGTGGCCAAAAACATTCAGTACTTC; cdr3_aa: CASSSWTGAAEGVAKNIQYF
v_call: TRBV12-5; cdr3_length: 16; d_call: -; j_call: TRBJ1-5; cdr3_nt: TGTGCTAGTGGTTTGGCCCCGGCCTATAGCAATCAGCCCCAGCATTTT; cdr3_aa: CASGLAPAYSNQPQHF
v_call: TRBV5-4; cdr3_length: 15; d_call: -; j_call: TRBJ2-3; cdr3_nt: TGTGCCAGCAGCTCTCAGAGCGGAGTTTCAGATACGCAGTATTTT; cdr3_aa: CASSSQSGVSDTQYF
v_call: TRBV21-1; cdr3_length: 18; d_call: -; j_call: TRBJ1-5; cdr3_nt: TGTGCCAGCAGCAAAAAGGGGGAACAGGGAGGGAGCAATCAGCCCCAGCATTTT; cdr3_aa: CASSKKGEQGGSNQPQHF
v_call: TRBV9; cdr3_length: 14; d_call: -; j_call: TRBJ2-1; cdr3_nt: TGTGCCAGCAGCGTAGCTTGGTCTCGGGATGAGCAGTTCTTC; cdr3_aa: CASSVAWSRDEQFF
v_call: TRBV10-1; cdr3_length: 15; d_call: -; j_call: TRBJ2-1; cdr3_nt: TGCGCCAGCAGTTATGGGAAGAGCTCCTACAATGAGCAGTTCTTC; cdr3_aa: CASSYGKSSYNEQFF
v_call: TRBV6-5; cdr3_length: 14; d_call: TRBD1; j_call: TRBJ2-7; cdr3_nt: TGTGCCAGCACCCTAGGGACAGTGTGCCACGAGCAGTACTTC; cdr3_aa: CASTLGTVCHEQYF
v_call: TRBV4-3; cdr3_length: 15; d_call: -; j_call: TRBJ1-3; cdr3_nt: TGCGCCAGCAGCCAAGTAAGGGCCCCTGGAAACACCATATATTTT; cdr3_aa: CASSQVRAPGNTIYF